This T cell receptor beta chain comes out of a study of blood T cell repertoires in COVID-19. Whole-study context: Collection of acute and convalescent COVID-19 samples took place in the United States, Italy and Spain.

This CDR3 has 13 amino acids. The germline V and J ends were trimmed by 4 bases and 8 bases, with 15 bases remaining between them. CDR1 is SGHNT, CDR2 YYREEE, per germline (reference sequence). Assay: immunoSEQ multiplex PCR; the TCRdb copy retains only in-frame clones and omits some. The sample contains about 360,000 clones, 86% of which appear only once. Sample: peripheral blood. The receptor was isolated from a woman aged 60-75 years with COVID-19, enrolled during active disease. V and J are TRBV5-4 and TRBJ1-1; no clear D. CDR3 coding DNA: TGTGCCAGCAGCCGAGTGGGAGAGTGGGAAGCTTTCTTT. As protein: CASSRVGEWEAFF.